Following are 22 T cell receptor beta chains from one sample sequenced in a study of regulatory T cells in long-lasting Graves disease. Time point specified: newly diagnosed GD, antithyroid drugs for less than 3 months. TCR sequences were obtained from RNA taken from PBMCs. Both iRepertoire HTBI primers and Arm-PCR of CDR3 regions were used to build the TCR beta libraries. TCRdb reprocessed the multiplex PCR reads via MiXCR and lists one record per CDR3 protein. The sample yields approximately 470,000 distinct CDR3 sequences, around 16% seen once. These same records also appear under a second study, on T cells in Graves' hyperthyroidism and ophthalmopathy.

This material consisted of peripheral blood mononuclear cells (PBMCs), taken at new diagnosis, from a patient treated with antithyroid drugs. The source of these receptors is a man between 40 and 49 years old with Graves disease.

This clonotype was detected only a few times. V gene TRBV4-2 combines with J gene TRBJ2-1; 9 bases are a match to TRBD2. V trimming: 0 bases; J trimming: 9 bases; junction bases outside the gene matches: 12. In germline, CDR1 is LGHNA, CDR2 YNFKEQ. CDR3 length: 17 amino acids. DNA for the CDR3: TGTGCCAGCAGCCAAGACGGGGGAATAGCGGGAGCGGGTGAGCAGTTCTTC. Translated: CASSQDGGIAGAGEQFF.

This clonotype has a handful of counts. The V call is TRBV20-1, the J call TRBJ2-2; 9 bases match TRBD2. Germline assignment: CDR1 DFQATT and CDR2 SNEGSKA (reference sequence). The CDR3 has 16 residues. V gave up 6 bases and J gave up 6 bases; unmatched junction bases: 14. The CDR3 DNA reads as TGCAGTGCAACCCCGGGACTAGCATTCACCGCCGGGGAGCTGTTTTTT. Translated: CSATPGLAFTAGELFF.

This clonotype was detected only a few times. This rearrangement joins TRBV12-3 or TRBV12-4 to TRBJ2-1; D is uncertain. The CDR3 runs 11 residues. Between the trimmed V and J ends, which lost 3 bases and 8 bases, there was a span of 5 bases. The DNA for the CDR3 is TGTGCCAGCAGTTTCAAACATGAGCAGTTCTTC. It codes for CASSFKHEQFF.

This clonotype was recorded at least ten times. This chain uses TRBV30 with TRBJ1-4; D might be TRBD1 (5 bases). CDR1 and CDR2 from the germline V gene are GTSNPN and SVGIG (reference sequence). The CDR3 contains 13 residues. Trimming left V 3 bases short and J 6 bases short, with 11 bases between. CDR3 loop: CAWRGDLYEKLFF. CDR3 coding DNA: TGTGCCTGGAGAGGGGACCTTTATGAAAAACTGTTTTTT.

V is TRBV6-9 and J is TRBJ2-1; the D is unclear. V was cut by 3 bases and J by 9 bases, with 6 bases left in between. The CDR3 is 11 residues long. Per germline, CDR1 MNHGY and CDR2 SVAAGI. The CDR3 loop reads CASSYTAEQFF. CDR3 nucleotides: TGTGCCAGCAGTTACACAGCTGAGCAGTTCTTC.

This chain connects TRBV29-1 to TRBJ2-3, with a tentative D call TRBD2 (5 bases). V gave up 3 bases and J gave up 1 base, with 8 bases separating them. Looked up from germline, CDR1 is SQVTM and CDR2 is ANQGSEA. The CDR3 has 13 residues. The CDR3 sequence: CSVDNGGTDTQYF. The DNA of the CDR3 is TGCAGCGTTGATAACGGGGGCACAGATACGCAGTATTTT.

As regards this clonotype: Sequence at one end of the junction differs from germline and may be a read error. V gene TRBV27 combines with J gene TRBJ2-7; the D gene is possibly TRBD2 (6 bases). This CDR3 is built from 14 residues. In germline, CDR1 is MNHEY, CDR2 SMNVEV (reference sequence). The CDR3 DNA sequence: TGTGCCAGCAGTCGCGGGACGGAGGACTACGGGCAGTACTTC. Its translation: CASSRGTEDYGQYF.

This clonotype was seen repeatedly, ten times or more. The chain is built from TRBV28 and TRBJ1-2; D gene ambiguous. V was cut by 2 bases and J by 3 bases, with 7 bases left in between. CDR3 length equals 13 residues. Germline values: CDR1 MDHEN, CDR2 SYDVKM. The CDR3 DNA follows: TGTGCCAGCAGTTTAGTGGGCGACTATGGCTACACCTTC. It yields the protein CASSLVGDYGYTF.

This clonotype was seen ten or more times. The V call is TRBV12-3 or TRBV12-4, the J call TRBJ1-5, with 7 bases that match TRBD1. Trimming took 5 bases from V and 4 from J; bases not matched to a gene: 5. The CDR3 is 14 amino acids. The CDR3 region has the DNA TGTGCCAGCAGTCGGACAGGAGGTAATCAGCCCCAGCATTTT. Translation: CASSRTGGNQPQHF.

This clonotype appeared a few times. The chain carries TRBV20-1 and TRBJ2-1; 8 bases line up with TRBD1. CDR1 and CDR2 (germline): DFQATT, SNEGSKA (reference sequence). The junction had 10 bases not matched to a gene; V was cut back by 0 bases and J by 0 bases. The CDR3 loop spans 18 amino acids. The CDR3, as DNA: TGCAGTGCTAGAGATAGCGCGGGGACAGGTAGCTCCTACAATGAGCAGTTCTTC. Its protein product is CSARDSAGTGSSYNEQFF.

This clonotype was seen a handful of times. The chain carries TRBV6-1 and TRBJ1-2; D is possibly TRBD1 (6 bases). Germline V gene sequence: CDR1 MNHNS, CDR2 SASEGT. This CDR3 contains 13 residues. Deletions cut 6 bases from V and 6 bases from J, with 14 bases between. This CDR3 is CASSRGQLNGYTF. The CDR3 DNA is TGTGCCAGCAGCCGCGGACAGCTGAATGGCTACACCTTC.

The chain has TRBV19 and TRBJ2-1; possible D gene TRBD2, 5 bases. Trimming took off 2 bases at V and 0 bases at J, with 8 bases between the two ends. Germline values: CDR1 LNHDA, CDR2 SQIVND (reference sequence). The CDR3 covers 15 residues. CDR3 amino acids: CASSIIAGSYNEQFF. In DNA form, the CDR3 reads TGTGCCAGTAGTATAATTGCGGGCTCCTACAATGAGCAGTTCTTC.

V and J are TRBV28 and TRBJ1-6; D remains unclear. Trimming cost V 5 bases and J 4 bases, with 9 bases left between them. Germline V gene sequence: CDR1 MDHEN, CDR2 SYDVKM. CDR3 size: 14 residues. CDR3: CASSSSGYNSPLHF. In nucleotides, the CDR3 is TGTGCCAGCAGTAGCAGTGGGTATAATTCACCCCTCCACTTT.

This clonotype was detected only a few times. The genes are TRBV7-2 and TRBJ2-3, with a weak D call TRBD2 (6 bases). Germline CDR1 reads SGHTA; CDR2 reads FQGNSA. The V and J ends lost 8 bases and 6 bases respectively, with 21 bases between them. This CDR3 spans 15 amino acids. CDR3 amino acids: CASRPRVGGVDTQYF. The CDR3 DNA follows: TGTGCCAGCCGACCCCGAGTTGGCGGGGTGGATACGCAGTATTTT.

This clonotype was picked up many times. The gene calls are TRBV3-1 and TRBJ1-1; D call uncertain. The CDR3 sequence is 14 residues long. V lost 1 base, J lost 5 bases, and 11 bases lay in between. Germline values: CDR1 LGHDT, CDR2 YNNKEL (reference sequence). Here the CDR3 DNA reads TGTGCCAGCAGCCAAGGGGTTCGGGAAACTGAAGCTTTCTTT. This sequence encodes CASSQGVRETEAFF.

This clonotype was seen repeatedly, ten times or more. This chain joins TRBV6-5 and TRBJ2-7; the match to TRBD2 covers 14 bases. The trim removed 0 bases at V and 2 bases at J, leaving 0 bases unmatched. CDR3 length equals 16 residues. CDR1 is MNHEY and CDR2 is SVGAGI in the germline V gene. The CDR3 DNA is TGTGCCAGCAGTTACTCGACTAGCGGGAGGGCCTACGAGCAGTACTTC. Translating gives CASSYSTSGRAYEQYF.

This clonotype was counted ten times or more. This rearrangement joins TRBV28 to TRBJ2-7; possible D gene TRBD2, 5 bases. Between the trimmed V and J ends, which lost 6 bases and 3 bases, there was a span of 15 bases. From germline, CDR1 is MDHEN and CDR2 SYDVKM. This CDR3 is built from 14 residues. The CDR3 is CASSLSPGNYEQYF. For the CDR3, the DNA is TGTGCCAGCAGCTTAAGCCCCGGGAACTACGAGCAGTACTTC.

In this sample, this clonotype turned up many times. This chain connects TRBV27 to TRBJ2-7; 7 bases match TRBD1. J lost 4 bases, V lost 0 bases, and 6 bases had no gene match. The germline CDR1 and CDR2 sequences are MNHEY and SMNVEV (reference sequence). This CDR3 spans 15 amino acids. CDR3 sequence (DNA): TGTGCCAGCAGTTTATCAACAGGGGAGTCTTACGAGCAGTACTTC. This gives the protein CASSLSTGESYEQYF.

This clonotype was found many times. The chain uses TRBV12-3 or TRBV12-4 and TRBJ2-1; 11 nucleotides align to TRBD2. After removal of 6 bases from V and 6 bases from J, the junction contained 4 bases not matched to a gene. The CDR3 contains 14 residues. The CDR3 loop is CASRGGTSGNEQFF. The CDR3 DNA sequence: TGTGCCAGCAGGGGGGGGACTAGCGGCAATGAGCAGTTCTTC.

This clonotype has at least ten counts. This chain uses TRBV5-1 with TRBJ2-1, with D unresolved. Germline V gives CDR1 SGHRS, CDR2 YFSETQ. The CDR3 extends over 12 amino acids. V lost 0 bases, J lost 10 bases, and 8 bases lay in between. The CDR3: CASSLGTREQFF. The CDR3 DNA reads as TGCGCCAGCAGCTTGGGTACCAGAGAGCAGTTCTTC. Combining the CDR3 with reference TRBV5-1 and TRBJ2-1 gives the whole variable domain KAGVTQTPRYLIKTRGQQVTLSCSPISGHRSVSWYQQTPGQGLQFLFEYFSETQRNKGNFPGRFSGRQFSNSRSEMNVSTLELGDSALYLCASSLGTREQFFGPGTRLTVL.

This clonotype was recorded at least ten times. This chain connects TRBV18 to TRBJ1-1, with 7 bases aligning to TRBD1. The CDR3 covers 14 residues. Germline CDR1 and CDR2: KGHSH and LQKENI. Trimming cost V 2 bases and J 3 bases; bases outside gene matches: 3. DNA of the CDR3: TGTGCCAGCTCACCAAGACAGGGTCACACTGAAGCTTTCTTT. Its translation: CASSPRQGHTEAFF.

This clonotype was counted ten times or more. This chain joins TRBV20-1 and TRBJ2-7; 7 nucleotides align to TRBD1. Unmatched junction bases numbered 4, after V lost 5 bases and J lost 3 bases. Germline V gives CDR1 DFQATT, CDR2 SNEGSKA (reference sequence). This CDR3 spans 12 amino acids. The chain's CDR3 is CSAQGDGYEQYF. CDR3 in DNA: TGCAGTGCTCAGGGGGACGGCTACGAGCAGTACTTC.